The present T cell receptor (beta chain) was sequenced within a study of blood T cell repertoires in COVID-19. Study overall: Whether acute or convalescent, the COVID-19 samples came from the United States, Italy and Spain. PBMCs, B-cell-depleted T cells, or T cells provided the cDNA or gDNA that made up the material.

Methods used by the authors: Nucleated cell number was recorded as an estimate derived from reference gene primer amplification. Profiled with immunoSEQ multiplex PCR; TCRdb holds only in-frame clones, not every one. The DNA gave D and trimming, while V, J and clone size come from that table. Among 55,000 to 65,000 clones listed, around 88% were seen once. The CDR3 contains 16 residues. Germline V gene data show CDR1 as ENHRY and CDR2 as SYGVKD. V was pared by 5 bases and J by 2 bases, with 16 bases between. The sequence came from a man between 60 and 75 years old with acute or convalescent COVID-19. V gene TRBV10-3 combines with J gene TRBJ2-1; maybe TRBD1 (6 bases). The sample comprised peripheral blood. The CDR3 DNA reads as TGTGCCATCAGTCCACGGACAGCGATAACCTACAATGAGCAGTTCTTC. Amino acid sequence: CAISPRTAITYNEQFF.